Listed below are T cell receptor beta chains from one sample, sequenced in a study of OX40 agonist ivuxolimab in advanced cancers. Produced via immunoSEQ multiplex PCR; TCRdb's table is partial and in-frame only. The data show more than 65,000 clones, about nine tenths seen once. The starting material was CD4+ or CD8+ T cells sorted from blood, obtained in a trial of the OX40 agonist ivuxolimab. These receptors all come from an adult with an advanced solid tumor such as melanoma, head and neck, liver or kidney cancer. CDR3s include the opening cysteine and the closing phenylalanine or tryptophan. A D gene is named only where the DNA matches it firmly. Clone size is shown for a subset of rows, as once, few, many or a class of expanded clone.

>TRBJ1-1|TRBD1|TRBV5-3|.|11
TGTGCCAGAGACAGGGGGGCTGAAGCTTTCTTT
CARDRGAEAFF
>TRBJ2-5|.|TRBV27|.|12
TGTGCCAGCAGTTCGGCCCTCGGGACCCAGTACTTC
CASSSALGTQYF
>TRBJ2-7|.|TRBV25-1|.|14
TGTGCCAGCAGTGTTGGAGGGCGGGTATACGAGCAGTACTTC
CASSVGGRVYEQYF
>TRBJ2-3|.|TRBV21-1|.|15
TGTGCCAGCAGCAAAGATGAGGGGGTCACAGATACGCAGTATTTT
CASSKDEGVTDTQYF
>TRBJ2-7|.|TRBV27|.|14
TGTGCCAGCAGTTATGGACTGCTAAGCGACGAGCAGTACTTC
CASSYGLLSDEQYF
>TRBJ1-2|.|TRBV4-3|.|14
TGCGCCAGCAGCCAAGCAGGGGAGCACTATGGCTACACCTTC
CASSQAGEHYGYTF
>TRBJ2-7|TRBD2|TRBV19|.|14
TGTGCCAGTAGTATGGGACTAGTATCGTACGAGCAGTACTTC
CASSMGLVSYEQYF
>TRBJ1-1|TRBD1|TRBV30|few|13
TGTGCCTGGAGCGAAGGGACAGGGGATGAAGCTTTCTTT
CAWSEGTGDEAFF
>TRBJ1-6|.|TRBV5-4|.|15
TGTGCCAGCAGCTTGGGCCGGTTATTTGGTTCACCCCTCCACTTT
CASSLGRLFGSPLHF
>TRBJ2-1|TRBD2|TRBV9|.|15
TGTGCCAGCAGCGTTAGCGGGGGGGAACACAATGAGCAGTTCTTC
CASSVSGGEHNEQFF
>TRBJ1-6|TRBD1|TRBV7-3|.|15
TGTGCCAGCAGCCCGACAGGGGGCTATAATTCACCCCTCCACTTT
CASSPTGGYNSPLHF
>TRBJ1-6|.|TRBV7-6|.|16
TGTGCCAGCAGCTTAGCCCCCATGGACCTGGATTCACCCCTCCACTTT
CASSLAPMDLDSPLHF
>TRBJ1-6|.|TRBV5-1|.|14
TGCGCCAGCAGCCCCTCAGACAGTGATTCACCCCTCCACTTT
CASSPSDSDSPLHF
>TRBJ2-7|.|TRBV10-3|.|11
TGTGCCATCAGTTCGGGCGACGAGCAGTACTTC
CAISSGDEQYF
>TRBJ2-2|.|TRBV4-3|.|19
TGCGCCAGCAGCCAAGATGGGAGTCCGACTAGGAAGAACACCGGGGAGCTGTTTTTT
CASSQDGSPTRKNTGELFF
>TRBJ2-7|TRBD1|TRBV13|.|15
TGTGCCAGCAGCGCCGGACAGGGTCGCTCTTACGAGCAGTACTTC
CASSAGQGRSYEQYF
>TRBJ2-3|.|TRBV12-2|few|20
TGTGCAAGTCGCACTTGCCCCGACAGGCTGGCGGGGCCTAGCACAGATACGCAGTATTTT
CASRTCPDRLAGPSTDTQYF
>TRBJ2-3|.|TRBV30|once|12
TGTGCCTGTACGCCGTTTGGGGATACGCAGTATTTT
CACTPFGDTQYF
>TRBJ2-3|.|TRBV6-4|few|14
TGTGCCAGCAGTGAACTAGCTAGCACAGATACGCAGTATTTT
CASSELASTDTQYF
>TRBJ2-5|.|TRBV9|.|12
TGTGCCAGCAGCGTAGACGGGGAGACCCAGTACTTC
CASSVDGETQYF
>TRBJ1-5|.|TRBV5-6|.|14
TGTGCCAGCAGCTTGGTCGGGGGCGGTCAGCCCCAGCATTTT
CASSLVGGGQPQHF
>TRBJ2-1|TRBD2|TRBV4-1|.|16
TGCGCCAGCAGCCATTCGTCACTAGCGGGGGGGCAGGAGCAGTTCTTC
CASSHSSLAGGQEQFF
>TRBJ2-1|.|TRBV5-1|.|15
TGCGCCAGCAGCTTGTGGCAGACCTCCTACAATGAGCAGTTCTTC
CASSLWQTSYNEQFF
>TRBJ2-1|TRBD2|TRBV4-3|.|15
TGCGCCAGCAGCCAAATAAGACTAGCAGTATATGAGCAGTTCTTC
CASSQIRLAVYEQFF
>TRBJ2-3|.|TRBV5-1|.|12
TGCGCCAGCAGCCTTAGCTCGGATACGCAGTATTTT
CASSLSSDTQYF
>TRBJ2-4|.|TRBV27|.|15
TGTGCCAGCAGTTTAGCCGCACTAGCCAAAAACATTCAGTACTTC
CASSLAALAKNIQYF
>TRBJ2-3|TRBD2|TRBV6-1|few|15
TGTGCCAGCAGTGCAGCTAGCGGAACCACAGATACGCAGTATTTT
CASSAASGTTDTQYF
>TRBJ1-2|.|TRBV7-9|.|15
TGTGCCAGCAGCTTAGGCACATTAGCCGCCTATGGCTACACCTTC
CASSLGTLAAYGYTF
>TRBJ1-2|.|TRBV13|.|15
TGTGCCAGCAGCTTAGGCGTCGGAGCTAACTATGGCTACACCTTC
CASSLGVGANYGYTF
>TRBJ2-2|.|TRBV5-6|once|15
TGTGCCAGCAGAGGTTGGGGGGGGCGAACCGGGGAGCTGTTTTTT
CASRGWGGRTGELFF
>TRBJ1-5|.|TRBV7-8|.|12
TGTGCCAGCAGCTTCGTGGGAAAGCCCCAGCATTTT
CASSFVGKPQHF
>TRBJ1-2|.|TRBV10-3|.|15
TGTGCCATCAGTGACCTCGCAGGGGAATATTATGGCTACACCTTC
CAISDLAGEYYGYTF
>TRBJ2-3|TRBD1|TRBV7-2|.|18
TGTGCCAGCAGCTTAGTATTAAGGACAGGGGGACGTACAGATACGCAGTATTTT
CASSLVLRTGGRTDTQYF
>TRBJ2-3|.|TRBV4-3|.|17
TGCGCCAGCAGCCAAGACGGTCTAGGACCACCCACAGATACGCAGTATTTT
CASSQDGLGPPTDTQYF
>TRBJ2-1|.|TRBV5-1|once|14
TGCGCCAGCAGCCCCCTGGGGCCCTACAATGAGCAGTTCTTC
CASSPLGPYNEQFF
>TRBJ2-7|TRBD2|TRBV7-2|.|13
TGTGCCAGCAGCTTAGGGCTAGCGGGGGAGCAGTACTTC
CASSLGLAGEQYF
>TRBJ2-3|TRBD2|TRBV5-6|once|16
TGTGCCAGCAGCTTGGTTCTAGCGGGGGGTCCGGATACGCAGTATTTT
CASSLVLAGGPDTQYF
>TRBJ2-7|.|TRBV5-4|once|16
TGTGCCAGCAGCCCCCTCGTGGGACTCAGCTCCTACGAGCAGTACTTC
CASSPLVGLSSYEQYF
>TRBJ1-2|.|TRBV7-3|.|13
TGTGCCAGCAGCTTAGGAGCAAACTATGGCTACACCTTC
CASSLGANYGYTF
>TRBJ1-1|.|TRBV2|.|18
TGTGCCAGCAGTGAAACGATATTTTTAGGGACGGAGAACACTGAAGCTTTCTTT
CASSETIFLGTENTEAFF
>TRBJ1-1|TRBD1|TRBV11-2|.|16
TGTGCCAGCAGCTTACCGGGACAGGGGGTGAACACTGAAGCTTTCTTT
CASSLPGQGVNTEAFF
>TRBJ2-3|.|TRBV9|.|14
TGTGCCAGCAGCGTCTCGAGTTTCACAGATACGCAGTATTTT
CASSVSSFTDTQYF
>TRBJ2-5|TRBD1|TRBV27|.|15
TGTGCCAGCAGTCCGACGACAGGGTGGCAAGAGACCCAGTACTTC
CASSPTTGWQETQYF
>TRBJ2-5|TRBD2|TRBV19|.|18
TGTGCCAGTAGTATCCGAGTGCCTAGCGGGGGGTGGCAAGAGACCCAGTACTTC
CASSIRVPSGGWQETQYF
>TRBJ2-6|.|TRBV25-1|.|15
TGTGCCAGCATGGTTCTAAGCTCTGGGGCCAACGTCCTGACTTTC
CASMVLSSGANVLTF
>TRBJ1-6|.|TRBV5-4|.|16
TGTGCCAGCAGCCGTTCAGGGAGCTCCTATAATTCACCCCTCCACTTT
CASSRSGSSYNSPLHF
>TRBJ2-1|TRBD2|TRBV27|.|14
TGTGCCAGCAGCCCCGGGACTAGCGACAATGAGCAGTTCTTC
CASSPGTSDNEQFF
>TRBJ2-7|.|TRBV7-8|.|10
TGTGCCAGCAGCGGTTACGAGCAGTACTTC
CASSGYEQYF
>TRBJ2-1|TRBD2|TRBV30|.|14
TGTGCCGTCCCTCGACTAGCGGGATACAATGAGCAGTTCTTC
CAVPRLAGYNEQFF
>TRBJ2-5|.|TRBV4-2|.|15
TGTGCCAGCAGCCAAGTCAGGCAGGATCAAGAGACCCAGTACTTC
CASSQVRQDQETQYF
>TRBJ1-1|.|TRBV27|.|12
TGTGCCAGCAGTTTTATCGGCACTGAAGCTTTCTTT
CASSFIGTEAFF
>TRBJ2-3|TRBD2|TRBV6-5|once|15
TGTGCCAGCAGTTACCAGAGCGGGGGGACAGATACGCAGTATTTT
CASSYQSGGTDTQYF
>TRBJ1-4|.|TRBV27|.|16
TGTGCCAGCAGTTTATTCTGGCCTCCAACTAATGAAAAACTGTTTTTT
CASSLFWPPTNEKLFF
>TRBJ1-1|.|TRBV7-6|once|15
TGTGCCAGCAGCTTAGAGGGGGGCTTCAACACTGAAGCTTTCTTT
CASSLEGGFNTEAFF
>TRBJ1-5|.|TRBV4-1|.|14
TGCGCCAGCAGCCAAAAAGAGGGCAATCAGCCCCAGCATTTT
CASSQKEGNQPQHF
>TRBJ1-6|.|TRBV6-6|medium-sized|14
TGTGCCAGCAGTTACTCACAGGAAGGTTCACCCCTCCACTTT
CASSYSQEGSPLHF
>TRBJ1-1|.|TRBV5-1|.|13
TGCGCCAGCAGCTTGGCAGCACCCACAGGGGCTTTCTTT
CASSLAAPTGAFF
>TRBJ2-3|TRBD2|TRBV9|once|18
TGTGCCAGCAGCGTAGGAGGGACTAGCGGGGGGGTCACAGATACGCAGTATTTT
CASSVGGTSGGVTDTQYF